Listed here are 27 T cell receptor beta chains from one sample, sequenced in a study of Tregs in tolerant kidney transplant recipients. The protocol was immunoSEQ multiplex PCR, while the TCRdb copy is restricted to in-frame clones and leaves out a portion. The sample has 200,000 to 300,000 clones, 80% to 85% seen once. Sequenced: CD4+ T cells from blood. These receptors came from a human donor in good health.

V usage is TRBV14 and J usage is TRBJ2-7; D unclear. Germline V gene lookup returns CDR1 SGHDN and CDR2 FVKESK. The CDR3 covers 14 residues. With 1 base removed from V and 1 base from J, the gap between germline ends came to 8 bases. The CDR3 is CASSQGTGSYEQYF. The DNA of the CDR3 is TGTGCCAGCAGCCAAGGTACGGGTTCCTACGAGCAGTACTTC.

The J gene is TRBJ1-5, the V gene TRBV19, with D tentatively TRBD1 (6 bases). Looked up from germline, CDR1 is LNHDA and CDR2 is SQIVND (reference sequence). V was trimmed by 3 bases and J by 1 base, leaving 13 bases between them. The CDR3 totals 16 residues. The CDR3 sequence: CASSMGAGRSNQPQHF. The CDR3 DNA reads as TGTGCCAGTAGTATGGGGGCAGGGAGGAGCAATCAGCCCCAGCATTTT.

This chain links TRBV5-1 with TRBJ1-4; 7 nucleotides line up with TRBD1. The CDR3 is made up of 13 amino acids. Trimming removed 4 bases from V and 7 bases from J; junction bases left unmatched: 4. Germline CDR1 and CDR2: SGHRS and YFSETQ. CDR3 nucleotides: TGCGCCAGCAGCGAGGGGGCAGGTGAAAAACTGTTTTTT. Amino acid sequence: CASSEGAGEKLFF.

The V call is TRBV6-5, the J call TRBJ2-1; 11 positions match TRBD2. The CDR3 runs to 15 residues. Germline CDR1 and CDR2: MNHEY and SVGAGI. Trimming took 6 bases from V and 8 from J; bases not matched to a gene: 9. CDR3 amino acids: CASSPVAGGPHEQFF. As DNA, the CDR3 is TGTGCCAGCAGCCCGGTAGCGGGAGGGCCCCATGAGCAGTTCTTC.

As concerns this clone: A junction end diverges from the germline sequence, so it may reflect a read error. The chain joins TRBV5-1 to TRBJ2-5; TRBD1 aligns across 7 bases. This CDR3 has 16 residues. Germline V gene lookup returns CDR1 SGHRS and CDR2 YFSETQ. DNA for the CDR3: TGCGCCAGCAGCTTAAGTACAGGGGCGGCCGAAGAGTCCCAGTACTTC. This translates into CASSLSTGAAEESQYF.

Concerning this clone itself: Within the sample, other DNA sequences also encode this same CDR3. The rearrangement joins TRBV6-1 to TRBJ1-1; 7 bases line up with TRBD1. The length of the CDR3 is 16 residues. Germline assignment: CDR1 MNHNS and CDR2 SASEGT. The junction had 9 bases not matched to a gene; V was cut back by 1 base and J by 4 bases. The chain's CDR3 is CASSEGRSGGSTEAFF. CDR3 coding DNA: TGTGCCAGCAGTGAAGGGCGGTCAGGGGGGAGCACTGAAGCTTTCTTT.

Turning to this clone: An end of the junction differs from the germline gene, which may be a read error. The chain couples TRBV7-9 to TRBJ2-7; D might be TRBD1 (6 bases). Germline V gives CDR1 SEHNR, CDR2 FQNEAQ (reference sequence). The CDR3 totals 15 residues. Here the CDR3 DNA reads TGTGCCAGCAGCTCCGCCAGACAGGCCCACTACAAGCAGTACTTC. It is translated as CASSSARQAHYKQYF.

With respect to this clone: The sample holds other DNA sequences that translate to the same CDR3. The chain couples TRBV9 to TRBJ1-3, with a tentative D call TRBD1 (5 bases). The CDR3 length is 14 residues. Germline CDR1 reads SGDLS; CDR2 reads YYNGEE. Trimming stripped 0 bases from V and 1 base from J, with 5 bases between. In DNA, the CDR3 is TGTGCCAGCAGCGTAGAGGGGTCTGGAAACACCATATATTTT. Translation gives CASSVEGSGNTIYF.

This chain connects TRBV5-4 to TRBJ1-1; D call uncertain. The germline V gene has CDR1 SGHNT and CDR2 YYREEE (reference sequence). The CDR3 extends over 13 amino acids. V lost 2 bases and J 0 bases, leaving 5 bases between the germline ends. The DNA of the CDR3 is TGTGCCAGCAGCTTTCGGCTGAACACTGAAGCTTTCTTT. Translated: CASSFRLNTEAFF.

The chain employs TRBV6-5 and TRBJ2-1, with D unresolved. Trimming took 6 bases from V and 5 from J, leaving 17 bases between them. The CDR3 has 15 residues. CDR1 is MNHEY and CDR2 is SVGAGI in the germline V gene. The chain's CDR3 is CASSPRTPRDNEQFF. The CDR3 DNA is TGTGCCAGCAGCCCGCGGACCCCCCGCGACAATGAGCAGTTCTTC.

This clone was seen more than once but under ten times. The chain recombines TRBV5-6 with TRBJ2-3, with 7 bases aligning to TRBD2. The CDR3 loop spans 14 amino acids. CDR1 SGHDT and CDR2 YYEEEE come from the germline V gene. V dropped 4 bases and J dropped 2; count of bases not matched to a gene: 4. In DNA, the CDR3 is TGTGCCAGCAGCCTTAGACTAGCCACAGATACGCAGTATTTT. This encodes CASSLRLATDTQYF.

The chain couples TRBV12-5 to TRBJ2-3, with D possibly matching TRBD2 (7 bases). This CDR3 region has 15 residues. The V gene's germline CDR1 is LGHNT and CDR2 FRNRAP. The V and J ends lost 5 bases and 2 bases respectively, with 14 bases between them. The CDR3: CASGMGAGVTDTQYF. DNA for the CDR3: TGTGCTAGTGGTATGGGGGCGGGAGTCACAGATACGCAGTATTTT.

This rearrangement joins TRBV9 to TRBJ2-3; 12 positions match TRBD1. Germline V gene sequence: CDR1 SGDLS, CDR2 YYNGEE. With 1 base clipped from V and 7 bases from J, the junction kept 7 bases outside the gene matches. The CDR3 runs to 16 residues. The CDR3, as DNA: TGTGCCAGCAGCGTACTGGGGACAGGGGGCGCATATACGCAGTATTTT. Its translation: CASSVLGTGGAYTQYF.

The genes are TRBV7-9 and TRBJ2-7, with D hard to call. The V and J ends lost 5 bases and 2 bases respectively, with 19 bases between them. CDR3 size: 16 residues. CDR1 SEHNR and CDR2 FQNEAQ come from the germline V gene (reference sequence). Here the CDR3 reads CASSPAANRRPYEQYF. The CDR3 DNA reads TGTGCCAGCAGCCCTGCAGCCAACCGGAGACCCTACGAGCAGTACTTC.

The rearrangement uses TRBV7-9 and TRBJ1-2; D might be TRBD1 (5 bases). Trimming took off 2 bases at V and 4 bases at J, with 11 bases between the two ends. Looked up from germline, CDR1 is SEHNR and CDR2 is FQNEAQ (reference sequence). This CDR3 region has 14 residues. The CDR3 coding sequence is TGTGCCAGCAGCTTACCCGACAGCGTCTATGGCTACACCTTC. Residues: CASSLPDSVYGYTF.

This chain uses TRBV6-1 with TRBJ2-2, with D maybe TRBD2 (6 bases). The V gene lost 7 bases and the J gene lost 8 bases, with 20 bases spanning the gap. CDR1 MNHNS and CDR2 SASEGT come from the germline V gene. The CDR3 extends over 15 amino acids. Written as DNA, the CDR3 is TGTGCCAGCATTTTTCAGAGGAGGGGCGCGGGGGAGCTGTTTTTT. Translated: CASIFQRRGAGELFF.

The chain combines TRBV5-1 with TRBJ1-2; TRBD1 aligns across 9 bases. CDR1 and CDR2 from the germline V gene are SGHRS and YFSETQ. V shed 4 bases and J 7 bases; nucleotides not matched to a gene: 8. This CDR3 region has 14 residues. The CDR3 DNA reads TGCGCCAGCAGCGCCTCTACAGGGGGCCCTGGCTACACCTTC. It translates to CASSASTGGPGYTF.

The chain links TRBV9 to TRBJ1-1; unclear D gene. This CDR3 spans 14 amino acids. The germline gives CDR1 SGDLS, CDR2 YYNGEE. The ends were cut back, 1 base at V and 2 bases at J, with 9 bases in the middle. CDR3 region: CASSVTEPNTEAFF. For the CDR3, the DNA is TGTGCCAGCAGCGTAACAGAGCCTAACACTGAAGCTTTCTTT.

CDR3 coding DNA: TGTGCCAGCAGCTTAACAGGATCCCAAGAGACCCAGTACTTC. Encoded protein: CASSLTGSQETQYF. This chain links TRBV7-3 with TRBJ2-5, with D hard to call. The CDR3 extends over 14 amino acids. The V gene's germline CDR1 is SGHTA and CDR2 FQGTGA. With 0 bases removed from V and 1 base from J, the gap between germline ends came to 6 bases.

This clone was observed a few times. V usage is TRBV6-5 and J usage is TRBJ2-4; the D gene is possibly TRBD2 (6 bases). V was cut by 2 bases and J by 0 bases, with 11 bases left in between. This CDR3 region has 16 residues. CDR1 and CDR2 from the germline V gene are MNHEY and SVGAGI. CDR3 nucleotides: TGTGCCAGCAGTTACGCGGGACCTTTAGCCAAAAACATTCAGTACTTC. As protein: CASSYAGPLAKNIQYF.

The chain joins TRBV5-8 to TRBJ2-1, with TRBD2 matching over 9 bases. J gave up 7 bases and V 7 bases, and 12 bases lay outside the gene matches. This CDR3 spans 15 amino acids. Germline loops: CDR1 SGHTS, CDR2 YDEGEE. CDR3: CASLLAGGLENEQFF. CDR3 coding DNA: TGTGCCAGCTTGTTGGCGGGGGGGCTGGAGAATGAGCAGTTCTTC.

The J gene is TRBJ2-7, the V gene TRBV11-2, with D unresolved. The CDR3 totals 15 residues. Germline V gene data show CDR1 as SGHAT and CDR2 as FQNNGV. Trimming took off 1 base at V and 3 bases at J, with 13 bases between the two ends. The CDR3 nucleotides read TGTGCCAGCAGCTTAGGGCCGGGCCCAAACTACGAGCAGTACTTC. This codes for CASSLGPGPNYEQYF.

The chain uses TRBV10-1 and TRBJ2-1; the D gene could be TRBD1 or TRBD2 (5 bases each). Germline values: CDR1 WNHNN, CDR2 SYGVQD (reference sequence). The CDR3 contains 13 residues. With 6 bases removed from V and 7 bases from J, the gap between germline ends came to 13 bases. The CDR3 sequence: CASSGKGLNEQFF. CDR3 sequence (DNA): TGCGCCAGCAGCGGGAAGGGGTTGAATGAGCAGTTCTTC.

The CDR3 nucleotides read TGTGCCAGCAGCTTAGTTCAGAACACTGAAGCTTTCTTT. The encoded protein is CASSLVQNTEAFF. The V call is TRBV7-9, the J call TRBJ1-1; D gene ambiguous. CDR3 length: 13 amino acids. The germline CDR1 and CDR2 sequences are SEHNR and FQNEAQ (reference sequence). With 1 base removed from V and 1 base from J, the gap between germline ends came to 4 bases. The full variable domain, rest sourced from reference TRBV7-9 and TRBJ1-1, is DTGVSQNPRHKITKRGQNVTFRCDPISEHNRLYWYRQTLGQGPEFLTYFQNEAQLEKSRLLSDRFSAERPKGSFSTLEIQRTEQGDSAMYLCASSLVQNTEAFFGQGTRLTVV.

CDR3 bases: TGCGCCAGCAATATCTTAGCCGGGGGGCAATCTTCAGATACGCAGTATTTT. Translating it yields CASNILAGGQSSDTQYF. The genes are TRBV5-1 and TRBJ2-3, with a tentative D call TRBD2 (7 bases). The CDR3 has 17 amino acids. CDR1 is SGHRS and CDR2 is YFSETQ in the germline V gene. V was cut by 6 bases and J by 4 bases, with 24 bases left in between.

The CDR3 is CASSLGVYEQYF. Here the CDR3 DNA reads TGTGCCAGCAGCCTTGGAGTCTACGAGCAGTACTTC. The gene calls are TRBV5-4 and TRBJ2-7, with no clear D. The CDR3 loop spans 12 amino acids. Germline V gene sequence: CDR1 SGHNT, CDR2 YYREEE (reference sequence). Between the trimmed V and J ends, which lost 4 bases and 3 bases, there was a span of 8 bases.

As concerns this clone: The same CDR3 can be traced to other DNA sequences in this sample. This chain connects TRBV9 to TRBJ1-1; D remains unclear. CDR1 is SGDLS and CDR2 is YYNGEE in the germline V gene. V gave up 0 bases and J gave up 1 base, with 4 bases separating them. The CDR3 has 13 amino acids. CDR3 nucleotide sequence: TGTGCCAGCAGCGTAGACGAGAACACTGAAGCTTTCTTT. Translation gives CASSVDENTEAFF.